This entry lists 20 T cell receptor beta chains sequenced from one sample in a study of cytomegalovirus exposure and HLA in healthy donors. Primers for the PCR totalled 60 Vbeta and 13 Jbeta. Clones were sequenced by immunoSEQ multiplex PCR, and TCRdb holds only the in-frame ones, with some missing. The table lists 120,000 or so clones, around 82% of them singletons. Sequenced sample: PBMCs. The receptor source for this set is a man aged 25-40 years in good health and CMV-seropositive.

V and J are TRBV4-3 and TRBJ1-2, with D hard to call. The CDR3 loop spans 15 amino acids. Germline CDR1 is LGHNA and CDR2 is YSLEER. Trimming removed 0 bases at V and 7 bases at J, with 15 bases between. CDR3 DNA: TGCGCCAGCAGCCAAGACCCAGGTGCCTACTCTGGCTACACCTTC. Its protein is CASSQDPGAYSGYTF.

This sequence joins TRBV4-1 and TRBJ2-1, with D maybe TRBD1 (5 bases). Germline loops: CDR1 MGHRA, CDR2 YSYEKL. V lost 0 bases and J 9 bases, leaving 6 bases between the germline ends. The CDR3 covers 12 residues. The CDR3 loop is CASSQEGLEQFF. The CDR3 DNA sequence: TGCGCCAGCAGCCAAGAGGGGCTTGAGCAGTTCTTC.

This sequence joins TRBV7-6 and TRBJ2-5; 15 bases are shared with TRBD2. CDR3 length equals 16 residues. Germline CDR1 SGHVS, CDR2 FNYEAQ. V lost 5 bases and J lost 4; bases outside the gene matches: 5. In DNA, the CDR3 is TGTGCCAGCAGCACAGGGACTAGCGGGAGGTTAGAGACCCAGTACTTC. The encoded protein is CASSTGTSGRLETQYF.

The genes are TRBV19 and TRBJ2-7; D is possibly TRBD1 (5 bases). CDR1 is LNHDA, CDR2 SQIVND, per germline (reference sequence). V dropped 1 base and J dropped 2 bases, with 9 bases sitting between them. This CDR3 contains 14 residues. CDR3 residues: CASSIGGRAYEQYF. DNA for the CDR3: TGTGCCAGTAGTATAGGTGGCAGGGCCTACGAGCAGTACTTC.

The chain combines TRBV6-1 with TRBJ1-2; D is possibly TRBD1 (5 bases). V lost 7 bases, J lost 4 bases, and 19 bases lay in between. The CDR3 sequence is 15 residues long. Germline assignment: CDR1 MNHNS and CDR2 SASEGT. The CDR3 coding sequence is TGTGCCAGCACCCAAGGGGTGGGGGAGGTCTATGGCTACACCTTC. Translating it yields CASTQGVGEVYGYTF.

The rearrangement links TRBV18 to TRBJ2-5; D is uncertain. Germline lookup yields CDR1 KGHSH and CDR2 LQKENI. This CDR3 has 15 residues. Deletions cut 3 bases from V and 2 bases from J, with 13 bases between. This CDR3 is CASSPHPSTQETQYF. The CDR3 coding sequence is TGTGCCAGCTCACCCCACCCGAGTACTCAAGAGACCCAGTACTTC.

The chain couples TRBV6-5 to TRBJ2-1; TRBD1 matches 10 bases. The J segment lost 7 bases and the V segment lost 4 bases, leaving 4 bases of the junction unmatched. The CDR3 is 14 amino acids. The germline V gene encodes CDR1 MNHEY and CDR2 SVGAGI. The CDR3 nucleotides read TGTGCCAGCAGTTTACGGACAGGGGGGAATGAGCAGTTCTTC. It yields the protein CASSLRTGGNEQFF.

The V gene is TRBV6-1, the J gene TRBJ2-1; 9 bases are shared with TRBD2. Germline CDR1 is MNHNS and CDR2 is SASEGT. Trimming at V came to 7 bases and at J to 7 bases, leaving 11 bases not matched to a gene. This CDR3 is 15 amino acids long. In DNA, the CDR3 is TGTGCCAGCAATGTCCTAGCGGGGTCGGGTAATGAGCAGTTCTTC. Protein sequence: CASNVLAGSGNEQFF.

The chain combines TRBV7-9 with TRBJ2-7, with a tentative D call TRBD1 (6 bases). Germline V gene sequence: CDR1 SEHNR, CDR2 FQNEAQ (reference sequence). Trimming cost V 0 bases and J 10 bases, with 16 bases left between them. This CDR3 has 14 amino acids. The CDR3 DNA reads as TGTGCCAGCAGCTTAGCTTCGGCCTCGGGACACCAGTACTTC. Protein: CASSLASASGHQYF. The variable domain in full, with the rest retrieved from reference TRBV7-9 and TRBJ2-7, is DTGVSQNPRHKITKRGQNVTFRCDPISEHNRLYWYRQTLGQGPEFLTYFQNEAQLEKSRLLSDRFSAERPKGSFSTLEIQRTEQGDSAMYLCASSLASASGHQYFGPGTRLTVT.

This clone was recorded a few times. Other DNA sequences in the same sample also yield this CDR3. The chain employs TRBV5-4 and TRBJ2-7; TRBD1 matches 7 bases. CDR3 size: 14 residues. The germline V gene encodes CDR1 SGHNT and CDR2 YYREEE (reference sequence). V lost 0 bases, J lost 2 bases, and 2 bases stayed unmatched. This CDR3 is CASSLGQGAYEQYF. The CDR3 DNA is TGTGCCAGCAGCTTGGGGCAGGGGGCCTACGAGCAGTACTTC.

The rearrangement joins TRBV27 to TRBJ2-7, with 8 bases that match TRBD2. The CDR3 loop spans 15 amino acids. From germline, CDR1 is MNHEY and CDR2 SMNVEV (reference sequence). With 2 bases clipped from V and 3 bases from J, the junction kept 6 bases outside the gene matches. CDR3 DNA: TGTGCCAGCAGTTTAGATAGCGGGACTTTCTACGAGCAGTACTTC. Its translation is CASSLDSGTFYEQYF.

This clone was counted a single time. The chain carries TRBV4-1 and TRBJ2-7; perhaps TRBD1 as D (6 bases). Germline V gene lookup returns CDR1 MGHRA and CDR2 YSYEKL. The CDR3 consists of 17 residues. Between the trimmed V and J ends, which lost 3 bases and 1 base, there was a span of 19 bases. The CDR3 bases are TGCGCCAGCAGCCACCGACAGGTAGTAGACCGATCCTACGAGCAGTACTTC. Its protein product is CASSHRQVVDRSYEQYF.

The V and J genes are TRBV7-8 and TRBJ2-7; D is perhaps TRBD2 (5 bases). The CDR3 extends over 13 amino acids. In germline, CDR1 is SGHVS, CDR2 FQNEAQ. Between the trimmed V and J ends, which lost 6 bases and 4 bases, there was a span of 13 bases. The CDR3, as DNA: TGTGCCAGCAGTTTCCGACGGGGATACGAGCAGTACTTC. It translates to CASSFRRGYEQYF. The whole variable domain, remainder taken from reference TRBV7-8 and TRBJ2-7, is GAGVSQSPRYKVAKRGQDVALRCDPISGHVSLFWYQQALGQGPEFLTYFQNEAQLDKSGLPSDRFFAERPEGSVSTLKIQRTQQEDSAVYLCASSFRRGYEQYFGPGTRLTVT.

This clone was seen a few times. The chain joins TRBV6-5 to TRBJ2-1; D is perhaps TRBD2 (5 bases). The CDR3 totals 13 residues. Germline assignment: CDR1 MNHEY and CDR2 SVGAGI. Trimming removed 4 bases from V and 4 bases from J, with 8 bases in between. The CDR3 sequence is CASSSDFYNEQFF. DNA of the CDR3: TGTGCCAGCAGTTCGGACTTTTACAATGAGCAGTTCTTC.

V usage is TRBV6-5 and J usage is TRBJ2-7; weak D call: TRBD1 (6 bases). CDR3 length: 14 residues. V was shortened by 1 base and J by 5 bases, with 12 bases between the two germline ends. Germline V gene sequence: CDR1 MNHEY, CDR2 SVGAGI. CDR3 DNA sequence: TGTGCCAGCAGTTACTGGGGCAGGGGCCACGAGCAGTACTTC. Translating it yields CASSYWGRGHEQYF.

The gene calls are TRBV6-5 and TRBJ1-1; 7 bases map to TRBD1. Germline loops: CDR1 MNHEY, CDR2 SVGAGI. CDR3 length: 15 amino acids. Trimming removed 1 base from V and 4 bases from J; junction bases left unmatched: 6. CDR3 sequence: CASSYLDRASTEAFF. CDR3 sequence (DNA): TGTGCCAGCAGTTACTTAGACAGGGCGAGCACTGAAGCTTTCTTT.

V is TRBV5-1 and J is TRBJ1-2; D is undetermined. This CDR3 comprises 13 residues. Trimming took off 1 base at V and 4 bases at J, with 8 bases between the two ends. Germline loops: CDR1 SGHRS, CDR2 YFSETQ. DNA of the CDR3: TGCGCCAGCAGCTTGTCCCGAGCCTATGGCTACACCTTC. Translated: CASSLSRAYGYTF. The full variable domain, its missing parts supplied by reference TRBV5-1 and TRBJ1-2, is KAGVTQTPRYLIKTRGQQVTLSCSPISGHRSVSWYQQTPGQGLQFLFEYFSETQRNKGNFPGRFSGRQFSNSRSEMNVSTLELGDSALYLCASSLSRAYGYTFGSGTRLTVV.

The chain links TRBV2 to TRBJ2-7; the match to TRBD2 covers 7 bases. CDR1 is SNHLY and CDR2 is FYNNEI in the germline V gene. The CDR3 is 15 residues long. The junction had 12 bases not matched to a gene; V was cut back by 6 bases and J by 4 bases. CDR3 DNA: TGTGCCAGCAGGAATAGCGGGCCGGCTGCATACGAGCAGTACTTC. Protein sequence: CASRNSGPAAYEQYF.

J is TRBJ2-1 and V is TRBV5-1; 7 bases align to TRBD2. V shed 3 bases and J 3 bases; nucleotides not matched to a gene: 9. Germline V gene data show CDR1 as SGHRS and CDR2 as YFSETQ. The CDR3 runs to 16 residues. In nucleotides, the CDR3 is TGCGCCAGCAGCTCGAGCAGCGGGACCCTCTACAATGAGCAGTTCTTC. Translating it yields CASSSSSGTLYNEQFF. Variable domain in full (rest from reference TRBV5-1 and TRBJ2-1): KAGVTQTPRYLIKTRGQQVTLSCSPISGHRSVSWYQQTPGQGLQFLFEYFSETQRNKGNFPGRFSGRQFSNSRSEMNVSTLELGDSALYLCASSSSSGTLYNEQFFGPGTRLTVL.

The CDR3 DNA follows: TGTGCCAGCAGTTCTCTAGCGGGAGATGCCAAAAACATTCAGTACTTC. It codes for CASSSLAGDAKNIQYF. The chain is built from TRBV28 and TRBJ2-4; 10 bases are a match to TRBD2. Germline CDR1 reads MDHEN; CDR2 reads SYDVKM. V was pared by 4 bases and J by 1 base, with 4 bases of the junction left unmatched. The CDR3 is 16 residues long.